Listed here are 24 T cell receptor beta chains from one sample, sequenced in a study of cytomegalovirus exposure and HLA in healthy donors. Researchers ran the PCR with 60 Vbeta and 13 Jbeta primers. This table comes from immunoSEQ multiplex PCR, and its TCRdb copy is limited to in-frame clones, with some not included. The sample contains 140,000 to 150,000 clones, 65% to 85% of which appear only once. Sequenced material: PBMCs. The receptor source for this set is a male donor in good health and CMV-seronegative.

The chain carries TRBV13 and TRBJ1-4; tentatively, D is TRBD1 (5 bases). V dropped 0 bases and J dropped 13 bases, with 12 bases sitting between them. Per germline, CDR1 PRHDT and CDR2 FYEKMQ (reference sequence). CDR3 length: 13 amino acids. CDR3 nucleotides: TGTGCCAGCAGCTTAGGCGGGAACGGGGGACTGTTTTTT. Translating gives CASSLGGNGGLFF.

Comments on this clone: The junction departs from germline at one end; a sequencing error may be responsible. The chain joins TRBV7-6 to TRBJ1-1, with a weak D call TRBD1 (5 bases). Germline CDR1 SGHVS, CDR2 FNYEAQ. The CDR3 length is 16 residues. The CDR3, as DNA: TGTGCCAGCAGTTTAGAGGTAGACAGAATGAACACTGAAGCTTTCTTT. Translation: CASSLEVDRMNTEAFF.

This chain joins TRBV4-3 and TRBJ1-6; D not certain. The CDR3 loop spans 16 amino acids. V shed 1 base and J shed 0 bases, with 7 bases lying between them. Germline-derived CDR1 and CDR2 are LGHNA and YSLEER. The CDR3 protein is CASSQGASSYNSPLHF. CDR3 nucleotide sequence: TGCGCCAGCAGCCAAGGAGCGAGCTCCTATAATTCACCCCTCCACTTT.

The chain uses TRBV11-1 and TRBJ2-2; D ambiguous. Trimming cost V 7 bases and J 2 bases, with 5 bases left between them. The CDR3 runs to 12 residues. Germline CDR1 and CDR2: SGHAT and FQDESV (reference sequence). The CDR3 here is CASTLNTGELFF. The DNA for the CDR3 is TGTGCCAGCACCCTTAACACCGGGGAGCTGTTTTTT.

On this clone itself: Compared with germline, one end of the junction differs, possibly owing to a read error. The chain combines TRBV18 with TRBJ2-6; TRBD1 agrees at 7 bases. The germline V gene has CDR1 KGHSH and CDR2 LQKENI. This CDR3 comprises 18 residues. The chain's CDR3 is CASSPIGQDRSGANGLTF. CDR3 coding DNA: TGTGCCAGCTCACCAATAGGACAGGACCGCTCTGGGGCCAACGGCCTGACTTTC.

The rearrangement links TRBV19 to TRBJ1-5; no firm D call. CDR1 is LNHDA and CDR2 is SQIVND in the germline V gene (reference sequence). V was trimmed by 1 base and J by 9 bases, leaving 13 bases between them. CDR3 length: 14 residues. CDR3 protein: CASSIGAGLRPQHF. Written as DNA, the CDR3 is TGTGCCAGTAGTATAGGGGCCGGCCTTAGGCCCCAGCATTTT.

CDR3: CASSRSPGGGKFF. DNA for the CDR3: TGTGCCAGCAGCCGCTCCCCGGGGGGAGGCAAGTTCTTC. The chain carries TRBV7-6 and TRBJ2-1, with 7 bases identical to TRBD2. The CDR3 is 13 residues long. Germline trimming cut 5 bases from V and 14 bases from J; bases unmatched to any gene: 12. Germline V gives CDR1 SGHVS, CDR2 FNYEAQ.

The genes are TRBV10-3 and TRBJ2-7, with 7 positions matching TRBD2. The CDR3 has 15 amino acids. Germline CDR1 reads ENHRY; CDR2 reads SYGVKD. J gave up 2 bases and V 0 bases, and 4 bases lay outside the gene matches. The CDR3 region has the DNA TGTGCCATCAGTGAGTCCCAGACTAGCACCTACGAGCAGTACTTC. It encodes CAISESQTSTYEQYF.

The chain is built from TRBV5-8 and TRBJ1-5; 9 nucleotides match TRBD1. This CDR3 comprises 16 residues. Losses at the gene ends were 2 bases for V and 8 bases for J; bases not matched to a gene: 11. The germline V gene has CDR1 SGHTS and CDR2 YDEGEE. The CDR3 bases are TGTGCCAGCAGCTTTCCGGGACAGGGAACATTGGAGCCCCAGCATTTT. Its translation: CASSFPGQGTLEPQHF.

The V call is TRBV10-3, the J call TRBJ2-7, with 12 nucleotides matching TRBD1. V gave up 2 bases and J gave up 5 bases; unmatched junction bases: 4. Germline V gene data show CDR1 as ENHRY and CDR2 as SYGVKD. The CDR3 is 15 residues long. The CDR3 sequence is CAISEVGQGAHEQYF. Written as DNA, the CDR3 is TGTGCCATCAGTGAGGTGGGACAGGGGGCTCACGAGCAGTACTTC.

This clone has only a few counts. The gene calls are TRBV5-4 and TRBJ2-7; no clear D. The CDR3 extends over 12 amino acids. Germline V gene lookup returns CDR1 SGHNT and CDR2 YYREEE (reference sequence). V was trimmed by 3 bases and J by 4 bases, leaving 8 bases between them. CDR3 sequence: CASSSSGYEQYF. The CDR3 coding sequence is TGTGCCAGCAGCTCCTCAGGATACGAGCAGTACTTC.

The J gene is TRBJ2-1, the V gene TRBV15; 9 bases map to TRBD2. The CDR3 totals 16 residues. V trimming: 5 bases; J trimming: 2 bases; junction bases outside the gene matches: 7. Per the germline V gene, CDR1 is LNHNV and CDR2 is YYDKDF (reference sequence). The CDR3 DNA sequence: TGTGCCACCAGCCCAGGGCTAGCGGGACCCTACAATGAGCAGTTCTTC. Translated, it gives CATSPGLAGPYNEQFF.

CDR3 sequence reads: CASSVGPGDNTEAFF. The DNA for the CDR3 is TGTGCCAGCAGCGTAGGCCCAGGGGATAACACTGAAGCTTTCTTT. The chain is built from TRBV9 and TRBJ1-1; TRBD1 might be the D (6 bases). The CDR3 consists of 15 residues. Germline CDR1 is SGDLS and CDR2 is YYNGEE. Trimming cost V 0 bases and J 2 bases, with 11 bases left between them.

This chain uses TRBV5-6 with TRBJ2-5; D gene uncertain. The J call may be faulty, since TRBJ2-7 better matches the DNA end. The CDR3 runs 12 residues. From germline, CDR1 is SGHDT and CDR2 YYEEEE. CDR3: CASSLVWGEQYF. CDR3 bases: TGTGCCAGCAGCTTGGTGTGGGGCGAGCAGTACTTC.

The chain carries TRBV9 and TRBJ2-7; 11 nucleotides align to TRBD2. Trimming removed 4 bases from V and 3 bases from J; junction bases left unmatched: 6. Germline CDR1 and CDR2: SGDLS and YYNGEE. The CDR3 runs 15 residues. As DNA, the CDR3 is TGTGCCAGCAGCCCCGCCGGGACTAGCGGCTACGAGCAGTACTTC. Residues: CASSPAGTSGYEQYF.

V is TRBV10-3 and J is TRBJ1-1; 7 nucleotides align to TRBD1. V was clipped by 6 bases and J by 3 bases; unmatched bases: 1. Germline loops: CDR1 ENHRY, CDR2 SYGVKD. The CDR3 has 12 amino acids. The CDR3 loop is CAIRDRDTEAFF. The CDR3 nucleotides read TGTGCCATCAGAGACAGGGACACTGAAGCTTTCTTT.

The chain is built from TRBV19 and TRBJ1-2, with D possibly TRBD1 on 5 matching bases. The CDR3 spans 13 residues. Germline CDR1 and CDR2: LNHDA and SQIVND (reference sequence). V dropped 4 bases and J dropped 4 bases, with 10 bases sitting between them. CDR3 DNA: TGTGCCAGTAGTACGACAGAGAGCTATGGCTACACCTTC. Protein sequence: CASSTTESYGYTF. The full variable domain, rest sourced from reference TRBV19 and TRBJ1-2, is DGGITQSPKYLFRKEGQNVTLSCEQNLNHDAMYWYRQDPGQGLRLIYYSQIVNDFQKGDIAEGYSVSREKKESFPLTVTSAQKNPTAFYLCASSTTESYGYTFGSGTRLTVV.

This chain connects TRBV25-1 to TRBJ2-1; D is undetermined. The CDR3 length is 15 residues. V lost 2 bases and J lost 0, with 8 bases in between. Germline V gives CDR1 MGHDK, CDR2 SYGVNS. Here the CDR3 DNA reads TGTGCCAGCAGTGAACTTTTCAGCTCCTACAATGAGCAGTTCTTC. Its protein is CASSELFSSYNEQFF. Looking up the rest from reference TRBV25-1 and TRBJ2-1 gives the full variable domain: EADIYQTPRYLVIGTGKKITLECSQTMGHDKMYWYQQDPGMELHLIHYSYGVNSTEKGDLSSESTVSRIRTEHFPLTLESARPSHTSQYLCASSELFSSYNEQFFGPGTRLTVL.

Here the CDR3 DNA reads TGTGCCAGCAGCGAGGTTAACACCGGGGAGCTGTTTTTT. It translates to CASSEVNTGELFF. The genes are TRBV14 and TRBJ2-2, with D hard to call. Trimming cost V 5 bases and J 2 bases, with 6 bases left between them. Germline CDR1 SGHDN, CDR2 FVKESK. The CDR3 has 13 residues. Supplemented by reference TRBV14 and TRBJ2-2, the full variable domain reads EAGVTQFPSHSVIEKGQTVTLRCDPISGHDNLYWYRRVMGKEIKFLLHFVKESKQDESGMPNNRFLAERTGGTYSTLKVQPAELEDSGVYFCASSEVNTGELFFGEGSRLTVL.

The sample holds a few counts of this clone. CDR3 coding DNA: TGTGCCAGCAGCCTCCAAAGGACACCTCAAGAGACCCAGTACTTC. Its protein product is CASSLQRTPQETQYF. The V gene is TRBV7-8, the J gene TRBJ2-5; possible D gene TRBD1, 5 bases. Per germline, CDR1 SGHVS and CDR2 FQNEAQ. This CDR3 spans 15 amino acids. The V end was cut by 5 bases, the J end by 2 bases, with 15 bases between. Full variable domain (missing parts from reference TRBV7-8 and TRBJ2-5): GAGVSQSPRYKVAKRGQDVALRCDPISGHVSLFWYQQALGQGPEFLTYFQNEAQLDKSGLPSDRFFAERPEGSVSTLKIQRTQQEDSAVYLCASSLQRTPQETQYFGPGTRLLVL.

This chain connects TRBV9 to TRBJ2-2, with 7 bases aligning to TRBD2. J lost 3 bases, V lost 3 bases, and 5 bases had no gene match. CDR1 SGDLS and CDR2 YYNGEE come from the germline V gene. The CDR3 spans 15 residues. In DNA form, the CDR3 reads TGTGCCAGCAGCGCTACTAGCGATCACACCGGGGAGCTGTTTTTT. It translates to CASSATSDHTGELFF.

This clone appeared once. V and J are TRBV20-1 and TRBJ2-5; D remains unclear. The CDR3 consists of 10 residues. Trimming took off 3 bases at V and 4 bases at J, with 3 bases between the two ends. Germline CDR1 reads DFQATT; CDR2 reads SNEGSKA (reference sequence). Here the CDR3 DNA reads TGCAGTGCTAGTCTAGAGACCCAGTACTTC. Translating gives CSASLETQYF.

The gene calls are TRBV18 and TRBJ2-7; 10 bases fit TRBD1. CDR1 KGHSH and CDR2 LQKENI come from the germline V gene. The J segment lost 4 bases and the V segment lost 3 bases, leaving 6 bases of the junction unmatched. The CDR3 contains 15 residues. The CDR3 DNA sequence: TGTGCCAGCTCACCGACAGGGGGCTTTGGTTACGAGCAGTACTTC. This encodes CASSPTGGFGYEQYF.

The chain combines TRBV5-1 with TRBJ2-1; 13 nucleotides match TRBD2. Germline V gene sequence: CDR1 SGHRS, CDR2 YFSETQ. V dropped 3 bases and J dropped 9; count of bases not matched to a gene: 6. The CDR3 sequence is 15 residues long. CDR3 amino acids: CASSWTSGSRGEQFF. CDR3 sequence (DNA): TGCGCCAGCAGCTGGACTAGCGGGAGTCGGGGTGAGCAGTTCTTC.